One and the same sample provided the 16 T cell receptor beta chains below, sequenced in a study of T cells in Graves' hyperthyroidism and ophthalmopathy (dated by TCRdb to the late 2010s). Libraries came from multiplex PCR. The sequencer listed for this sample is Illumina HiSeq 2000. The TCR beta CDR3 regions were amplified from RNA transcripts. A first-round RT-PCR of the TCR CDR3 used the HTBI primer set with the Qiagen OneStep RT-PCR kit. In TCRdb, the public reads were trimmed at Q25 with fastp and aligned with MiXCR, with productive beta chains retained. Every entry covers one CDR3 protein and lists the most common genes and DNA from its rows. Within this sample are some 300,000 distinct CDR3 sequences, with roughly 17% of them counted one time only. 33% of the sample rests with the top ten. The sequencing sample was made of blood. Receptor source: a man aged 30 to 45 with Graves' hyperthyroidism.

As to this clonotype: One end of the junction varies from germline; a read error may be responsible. In nucleotides, the CDR3 is TGTGCCAGCAGCTCCCCCCGTACAGATGCGCAGTATTTT. It is translated as CASSSPRTDAQYF. The rearrangement uses TRBV11-2 and TRBJ2-3; D is unresolved. The CDR3 spans 13 residues. Germline V gene data show CDR1 as SGHAT and CDR2 as FQNNGV.

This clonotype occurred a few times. For the CDR3, the DNA is TGTGCCAGCAAGGGGACAGGGAGCACAGATACGCAGTATTTT. It encodes CASKGTGSTDTQYF. This sequence joins TRBV12-3 or TRBV12-4 and TRBJ2-3; 9 bases line up with TRBD1. V lost 7 bases and J lost 0; bases outside the gene matches: 2. This CDR3 comprises 14 residues.

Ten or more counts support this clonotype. CDR3 nucleotide sequence: TGTGCCAGCAGTGAAGCGCAACAGGTCTCCTACGAGCAGTACTTC. Amino acids: CASSEAQQVSYEQYF. The rearrangement links TRBV2 to TRBJ2-7; perhaps TRBD1 as D (5 bases). V gave up 0 bases and J gave up 0 bases, with 9 bases separating them. The CDR3 length is 15 residues. Germline CDR1 SNHLY, CDR2 FYNNEI.

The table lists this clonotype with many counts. CDR3 in DNA: TGCAGTGCCGAGCCCCGGGACACCGCGGAGACCCAGTACTTC. Residues: CSAEPRDTAETQYF. The genes are TRBV20-1 and TRBJ2-5; D is possibly TRBD1 (6 bases). The CDR3 sequence is 14 residues long. Between the trimmed V and J ends, which lost 6 bases and 5 bases, there was a span of 19 bases. Per germline, CDR1 DFQATT and CDR2 SNEGSKA (reference sequence).

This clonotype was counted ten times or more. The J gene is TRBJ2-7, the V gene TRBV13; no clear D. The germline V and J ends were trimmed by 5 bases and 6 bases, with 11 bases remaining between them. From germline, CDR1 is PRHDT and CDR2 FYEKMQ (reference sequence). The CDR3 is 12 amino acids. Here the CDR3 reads CASSRSFGEQYF. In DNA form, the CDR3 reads TGTGCCAGCAGCCGGTCCTTTGGCGAGCAGTACTTC.

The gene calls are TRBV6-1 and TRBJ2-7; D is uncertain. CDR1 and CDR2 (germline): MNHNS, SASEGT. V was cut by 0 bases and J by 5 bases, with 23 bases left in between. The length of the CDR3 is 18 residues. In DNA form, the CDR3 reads TGTGCCAGCAGTGAAGCCCCTCAGGTAGTGGCGGCGGTCGACGAGCAGTACTTC. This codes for CASSEAPQVVAAVDEQYF.

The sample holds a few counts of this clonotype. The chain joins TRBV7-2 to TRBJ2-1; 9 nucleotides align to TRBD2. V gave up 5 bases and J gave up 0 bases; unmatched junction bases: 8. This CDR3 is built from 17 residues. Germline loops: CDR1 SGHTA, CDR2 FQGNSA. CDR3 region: CASSPAGGLSSYNEQFF. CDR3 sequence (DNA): TGTGCCAGCAGCCCAGCGGGAGGCTTGAGCTCCTACAATGAGCAGTTCTTC.

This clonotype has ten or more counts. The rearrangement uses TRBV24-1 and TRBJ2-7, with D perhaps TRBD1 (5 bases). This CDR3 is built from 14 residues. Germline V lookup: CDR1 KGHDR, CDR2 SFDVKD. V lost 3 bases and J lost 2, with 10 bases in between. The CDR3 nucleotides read TGTGCCACCAGTGATCCTCAGGGTACCTACGAGCAGTACTTC. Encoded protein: CATSDPQGTYEQYF.

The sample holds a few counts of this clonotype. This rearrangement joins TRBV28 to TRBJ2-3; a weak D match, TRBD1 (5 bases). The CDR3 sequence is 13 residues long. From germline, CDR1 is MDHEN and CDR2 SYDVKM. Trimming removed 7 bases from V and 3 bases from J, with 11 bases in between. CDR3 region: CASKGYNTDTQYF. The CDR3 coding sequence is TGTGCCAGCAAGGGGTATAATACAGATACGCAGTATTTT.

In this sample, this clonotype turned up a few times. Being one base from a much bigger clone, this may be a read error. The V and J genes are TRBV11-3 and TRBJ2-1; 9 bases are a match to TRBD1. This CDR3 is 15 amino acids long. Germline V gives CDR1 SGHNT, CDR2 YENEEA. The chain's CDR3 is CASWAPGQGSDDQFF. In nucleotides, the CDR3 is TGTGCCAGCTGGGCCCCGGGACAGGGATCCGATGACCAGTTCTTC.

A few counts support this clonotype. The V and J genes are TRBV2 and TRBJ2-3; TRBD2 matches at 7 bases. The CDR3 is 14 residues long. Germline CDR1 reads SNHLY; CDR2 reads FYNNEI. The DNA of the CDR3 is TGTGCAGCCCGGAGGGCGGGAGGCACAGATACGCAGTATTTT. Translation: CAARRAGGTDTQYF.

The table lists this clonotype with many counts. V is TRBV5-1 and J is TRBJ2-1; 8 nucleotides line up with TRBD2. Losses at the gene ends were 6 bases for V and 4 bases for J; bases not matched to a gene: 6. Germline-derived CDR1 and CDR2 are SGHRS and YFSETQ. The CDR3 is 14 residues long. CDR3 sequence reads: CASNLREGYNEQFF. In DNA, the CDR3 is TGCGCCAGCAACTTACGGGAGGGATACAATGAGCAGTTCTTC.

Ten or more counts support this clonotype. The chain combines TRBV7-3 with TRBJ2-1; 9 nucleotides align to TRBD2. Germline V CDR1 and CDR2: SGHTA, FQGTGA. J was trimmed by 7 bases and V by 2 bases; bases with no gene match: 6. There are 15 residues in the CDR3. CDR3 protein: CASSLGAGGRNEQFF. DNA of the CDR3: TGTGCCAGCAGCTTAGGAGCGGGAGGTCGTAATGAGCAGTTCTTC.

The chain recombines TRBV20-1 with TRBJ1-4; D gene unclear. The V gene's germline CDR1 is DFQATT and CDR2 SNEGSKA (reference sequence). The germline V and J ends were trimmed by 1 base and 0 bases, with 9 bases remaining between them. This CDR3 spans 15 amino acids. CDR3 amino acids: CSARVPGATNEKLFF. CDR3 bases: TGCAGTGCTAGAGTTCCGGGTGCAACTAATGAAAAACTGTTTTTT.

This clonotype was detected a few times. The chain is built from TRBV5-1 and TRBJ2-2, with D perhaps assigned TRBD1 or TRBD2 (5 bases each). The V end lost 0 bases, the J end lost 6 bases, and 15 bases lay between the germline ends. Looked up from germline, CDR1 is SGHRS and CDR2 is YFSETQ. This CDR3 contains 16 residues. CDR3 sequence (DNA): TGCGCCAGCAGCTTGGATCCAGGGAGTTCTGCCGGGGAGCTGTTTTTT. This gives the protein CASSLDPGSSAGELFF.

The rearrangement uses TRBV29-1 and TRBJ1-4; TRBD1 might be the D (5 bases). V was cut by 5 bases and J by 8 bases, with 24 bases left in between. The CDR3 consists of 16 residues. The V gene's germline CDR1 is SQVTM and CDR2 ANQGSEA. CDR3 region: CSVLSTLDTPGEKLFF. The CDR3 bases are TGCAGCGTTCTATCAACACTGGACACCCCGGGGGAAAAACTGTTTTTT.